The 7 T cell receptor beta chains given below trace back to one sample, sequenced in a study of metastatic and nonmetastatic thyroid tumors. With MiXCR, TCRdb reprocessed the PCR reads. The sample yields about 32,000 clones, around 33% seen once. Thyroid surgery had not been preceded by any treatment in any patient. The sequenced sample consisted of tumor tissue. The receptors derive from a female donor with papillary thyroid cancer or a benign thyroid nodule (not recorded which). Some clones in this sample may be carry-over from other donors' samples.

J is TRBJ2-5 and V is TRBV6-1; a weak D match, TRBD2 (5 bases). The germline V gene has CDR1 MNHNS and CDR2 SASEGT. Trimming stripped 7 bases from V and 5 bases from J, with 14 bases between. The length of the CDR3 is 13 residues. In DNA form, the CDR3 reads TGTGCCAGCACCGCCCGGGGTTGGGAGACCCAGTACTTC. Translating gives CASTARGWETQYF.

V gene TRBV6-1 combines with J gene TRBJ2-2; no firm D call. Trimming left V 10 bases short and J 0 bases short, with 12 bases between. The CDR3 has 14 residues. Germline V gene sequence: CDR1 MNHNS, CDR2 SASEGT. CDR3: CATKVPTNTGELFF. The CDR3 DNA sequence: TGTGCCACTAAGGTGCCAACGAACACCGGGGAGCTGTTTTTT.

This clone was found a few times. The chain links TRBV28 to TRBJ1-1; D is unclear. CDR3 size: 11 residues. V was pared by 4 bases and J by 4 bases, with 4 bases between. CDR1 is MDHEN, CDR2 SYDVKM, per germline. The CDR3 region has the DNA TGTGCCAGCAGTTACAGCACTGAAGCTTTCTTT. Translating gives CASSYSTEAFF. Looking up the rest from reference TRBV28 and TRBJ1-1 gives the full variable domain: DVKVTQSSRYLVKRTGEKVFLECVQDMDHENMFWYRQDPGLGLRLIYFSYDVKMKEKGDIPEGYSVSREKKERFSLILESASTNQTSMYLCASSYSTEAFFGQGTRLTVV.

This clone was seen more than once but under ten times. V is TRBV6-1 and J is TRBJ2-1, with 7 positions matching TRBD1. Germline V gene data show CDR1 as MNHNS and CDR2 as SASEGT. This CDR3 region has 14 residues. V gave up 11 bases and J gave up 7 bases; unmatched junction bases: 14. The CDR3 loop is CAATGVPGWNEQFF. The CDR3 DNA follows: TGTGCCGCCACAGGGGTCCCCGGCTGGAATGAGCAGTTCTTC.

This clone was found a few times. CDR3 protein: CAISPAEETGELFF. As DNA, the CDR3 is TGTGCCATCAGCCCAGCGGAGGAAACCGGGGAGCTGTTTTTT. This rearrangement joins TRBV10-3 to TRBJ2-2; D might be TRBD2 (5 bases). Deletions cut 6 bases from V and 5 bases from J, with 13 bases between. CDR3 size: 14 residues. Germline CDR1 ENHRY, CDR2 SYGVKD.

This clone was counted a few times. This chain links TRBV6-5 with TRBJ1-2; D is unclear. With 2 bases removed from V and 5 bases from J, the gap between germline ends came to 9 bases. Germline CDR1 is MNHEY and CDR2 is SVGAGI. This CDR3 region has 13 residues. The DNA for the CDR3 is TGTGCCAGCAGTTACGGGTCCGGGTATGGCTACACCTTC. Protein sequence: CASSYGSGYGYTF.

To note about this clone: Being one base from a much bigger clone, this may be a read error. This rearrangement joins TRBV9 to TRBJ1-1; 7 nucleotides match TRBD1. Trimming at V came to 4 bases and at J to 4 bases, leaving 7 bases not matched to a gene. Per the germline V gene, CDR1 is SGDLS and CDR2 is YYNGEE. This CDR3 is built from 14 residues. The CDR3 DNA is TGTGCCAGCAGCACAGGGACAGTAAGCACTGAAGCTTTCTTT. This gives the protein CASSTGTVSTEAFF.